This is a list of T cell receptor beta chains from one sample in a study of control samples from healthy donors and cancer patients. Profiling relied on immunoSEQ multiplex PCR, and the TCRdb table lists in-frame clones only, not all of them. The table records some 130,000 clones, 75% to 95% of them present only once. Sequencing was carried out using blood. The receptors originated from a man aged 18 to 30 in good health. The CDR3 runs from the conserved cysteine through the conserved F or W. D genes are given only for firm matches. The size field is filled for only some rows; it gives once, few, many or a size class.

D,size,J,V,DNA,CDR3
.,.,TRBJ1-1,TRBV11-2,TGTGCCAGCAGCGACCGACAGTACCTGTTGAACACTGAAGCTTTCTTT,CASSDRQYLLNTEAFF
TRBD1,.,TRBJ1-3,TRBV5-1,TGCGCCAGCAGCTCCGGACAGGGGGGAAACACCATATATTTT,CASSSGQGGNTIYF
TRBD1,.,TRBJ2-4,TRBV19,TGTGCCAGTAGATGGGGACAGGGCCCAAACATTCAGTACTTC,CASRWGQGPNIQYF
TRBD1,.,TRBJ1-1,TRBV7-8,TGTGCCAGCAGCTTTCCCGGGACAGGGGGAACTGAAGCTTTCTTT,CASSFPGTGGTEAFF
TRBD1,.,TRBJ1-5,TRBV30,TGTGCCTGGGGGGGGACAGGGCAGCCCCAGCATTTT,CAWGGTGQPQHF
.,.,TRBJ2-2,TRBV2,TGTGCCAGCAGGGCCCGGTCAACAGTCCCCGGGGAGCTGTTTTTT,CASRARSTVPGELFF
.,.,TRBJ1-1,TRBV11-2,TGTGCCAGCAGCTTAGTCCGTGGGAGCACTGAAGCTTTCTTT,CASSLVRGSTEAFF
.,once,TRBJ1-3,TRBV11-2,TGTGCCAGCAGCATGGACATTGGAAACACCATATATTTT,CASSMDIGNTIYF
TRBD1,.,TRBJ2-3,TRBV11-2,TGTGCCAGCAGTTGGAAAACCAGACCGGGACAGGGAAGGGACACACACACAGATACGCAGTATTTT,CASSWKTRPGQGRDTHTDTQYF
.,.,TRBJ2-3,TRBV6-5,TGTGCCAGCAGTTTCCAGGATGGTGCAGATACGCAGTATTTT,CASSFQDGADTQYF
.,.,TRBJ2-1,TRBV5-4,TGTGCCAGCAGCTTGTCCGGGACAAGCTCCTACAATGAGCAGTTCTTC,CASSLSGTSSYNEQFF
TRBD2,.,TRBJ2-3,TRBV2,TGTGCCAGCAGCCGCGGAGCGGGGTTCACAGATACGCAGTATTTT,CASSRGAGFTDTQYF
.,.,TRBJ2-5,TRBV7-6,TGTGCCAGCAGCTTAGAAGGGAACCAAGAGACCCAGTACTTC,CASSLEGNQETQYF
TRBD2,.,TRBJ2-3,TRBV9,TGTGCCAGCAGCGTAGCAGGGAGGGGCACAGATACGCAGTATTTT,CASSVAGRGTDTQYF
TRBD1,.,TRBJ2-1,TRBV9,TGTGCCAGCAGCGTAGTTCGGCCGGGACAGGGTAACAATGAGCAGTTCTTC,CASSVVRPGQGNNEQFF
.,.,TRBJ1-2,TRBV19,TGTGCCAGTAACTCGGACTATGGCTACACCTTC,CASNSDYGYTF
.,.,TRBJ1-4,TRBV18,TGTGCCAGCTCCCCGGGACACCTCTCCGAAAAACTGTTTTTT,CASSPGHLSEKLFF
.,.,TRBJ2-7,TRBV6-5,TGTGCCAGCAGTAACCTGGACAGCTCCTACGAGCAGTACTTC,CASSNLDSSYEQYF
TRBD1,.,TRBJ1-1,TRBV5-6,TGTGCCAGCAGCTTTCCGGACAGGGGTGAAGCGGAAGCTTTCTTT,CASSFPDRGEAEAFF
.,.,TRBJ1-1,TRBV5-6,TGTGCCAGCAGCTTGGCCAGAGCAGGGAGGAACACTGAAGCTTTCTTT,CASSLARAGRNTEAFF
TRBD1,.,TRBJ1-2,TRBV5-4,TGTGCCAGCAGCTTGGAGTCCCAGGGACAGGGGGCTTCTGGCTACACCTTC,CASSLESQGQGASGYTF
.,.,TRBJ1-6,TRBV5-4,TGTGCCAGCAGCACCTTTCCCCAGGGGAATTCACCCCTCCACTTT,CASSTFPQGNSPLHF
.,.,TRBJ1-5,TRBV5-5,TGTGCCAGCAGCTTGGGCAGCGATAGCAATCAGCCCCAGCATTTT,CASSLGSDSNQPQHF
.,.,TRBJ1-1,TRBV12-5,TGTGCTAGTGGTTACGGTGGTACTGAAGCTTTCTTT,CASGYGGTEAFF
TRBD2,once,TRBJ2-1,TRBV5-4,TGTGCCAGCAGCTTGGTGAGGAGCGGGGACTACAATGAGCAGTTCTTC,CASSLVRSGDYNEQFF
.,few,TRBJ1-6,TRBV5-5,TGTGCCAGCAGCTTGGCAGGGCTTAGTAATTCACCCCTCCACTTT,CASSLAGLSNSPLHF
.,.,TRBJ1-1,TRBV30,TGTGCCTGGAGTGTACTCCGGAACACTGAAGCTTTCTTT,CAWSVLRNTEAFF
TRBD1,.,TRBJ1-6,TRBV12-5,TGTGCTAGTGGTACTCCCGACAGGGGATATTCACCCCTCCACTTT,CASGTPDRGYSPLHF
.,.,TRBJ1-2,TRBV11-2,TGTGCCAGCAGCTCGATCGGTGGCTATGGCTACACCTTC,CASSSIGGYGYTF
.,.,TRBJ1-1,TRBV15,TGTGCCACCAGCAGAGGGACAGTTGTGAACACTGAAGCTTTCTTT,CATSRGTVVNTEAFF
.,.,TRBJ1-4,TRBV15,TGTGCCACCAGCAGAGATCAGGGGCCAACTAATGAAAAACTGTTTTTT,CATSRDQGPTNEKLFF
TRBD1,once,TRBJ1-2,TRBV4-2,TGTGCCAGCAGCCAAGATAGACAGGGACATGGCTACACCTTC,CASSQDRQGHGYTF
.,.,TRBJ1-2,TRBV12-3/TRBV12-4,TGTGCCAGCAATAGGGAGCTGATAGATGGCTACACCTTC,CASNRELIDGYTF
.,.,TRBJ1-2,TRBV7-9,TGTGCCAGCAGACACGTAGAAGACAGGCCTAGGGAAGGCTACACCTTC,CASRHVEDRPREGYTF
TRBD1,.,TRBJ1-4,TRBV7-9,TGTGCCAGTTCCGGGACAGGGAGCGAAAAACTGTTTTTT,CASSGTGSEKLFF
.,once,TRBJ1-1,TRBV11-1,TGTGCCAGCAGCCCGCAATCGCGGGGGTCCACTGAAGCTTTCTTT,CASSPQSRGSTEAFF
.,.,TRBJ1-2,TRBV27,TGTGCCAGCAGTTTTGGGGGCGCTGACGGCTACACCTTC,CASSFGGADGYTF
TRBD1,.,TRBJ2-7,TRBV29-1,TGCAGCGTTGTGGGGACAGGGGGCTCCGAGCAGTACTTC,CSVVGTGGSEQYF
TRBD2,.,TRBJ2-7,TRBV2,TGTGCCAGCAGTGGGACGGCGGGGGGCGAGCAGTACTTC,CASSGTAGGEQYF
TRBD2,.,TRBJ2-3,TRBV12-5,TGTGCTAGTGGTTTGGTACTACTAGCGGGGTATTTCACAGATACGCAGTATTTT,CASGLVLLAGYFTDTQYF
TRBD1,.,TRBJ1-2,TRBV7-3,TGTGCCAGCAGCTTTGGTGCCAGGGGGCGACGAGGCTACACCTTC,CASSFGARGRRGYTF
TRBD2,once,TRBJ2-2,TRBV9,TGTGCCAGCAGCTCCGGGGGGTACACCGGGGAGCTGTTTTTT,CASSSGGYTGELFF
.,.,TRBJ1-3,TRBV6-5,TGTGCCAGCACCAGCGAAGGCAGCTCTGGAAACACCATATATTTT,CASTSEGSSGNTIYF
TRBD2,.,TRBJ2-3,TRBV10-2,TGCGCCAGCAGTGTAGCGGGGAACACAGATACGCAGTATTTT,CASSVAGNTDTQYF
TRBD1,.,TRBJ2-6,TRBV7-8,TGTGCCAGCAGCTCCCGGGACAGGGGGGCCGGGGCCAACGTCCTGACTTTC,CASSSRDRGAGANVLTF
.,.,TRBJ2-1,TRBV5-6,TGTGCCAGCAGCTTGGCTCAGGGGAAGTACAATGAGCAGTTCTTC,CASSLAQGKYNEQFF
.,.,TRBJ1-5,TRBV19,TGTGCCAGTACTCAGCCCCAGCATTTT,CASTQPQHF
.,.,TRBJ2-2,TRBV10-1,TGCGCCAGCAGTGACGGAACGGGGTGGGCCGGGGAGCTGTTTTTT,CASSDGTGWAGELFF
.,.,TRBJ1-6,TRBV7-9,TGTGCCAGCAGCCCGGACGTGAGCTCCTATAATTCACCCCTCCACTTT,CASSPDVSSYNSPLHF
TRBD1,few,TRBJ2-7,TRBV30,TGTGCCTGGAGTGCCATCCGGGACAGCACCTACGAGCAGTACTTC,CAWSAIRDSTYEQYF
.,once,TRBJ2-3,TRBV21-1,TGTGCCAGTGCAACAGGGGGCGGAGGAGATACGCAGTATTTT,CASATGGGGDTQYF
.,.,TRBJ2-2,TRBV9,TGTGCCAGCAGCCCCGGGACGGCGAACACCGGGGAGCTGTTTTTT,CASSPGTANTGELFF
.,.,TRBJ2-7,TRBV5-1,TGCGCCAGCAGCTTGTCGGACGTAGGCCGCGAGCAGTACTTC,CASSLSDVGREQYF
.,.,TRBJ1-3,TRBV4-1,TGCGCCAGCAGCCCCTTTAGTTTGTGGGGAACTGGAAACACCATATATTTT,CASSPFSLWGTGNTIYF
TRBD1,.,TRBJ2-7,TRBV5-1,TGCGCCAGCAGCTTGGGAGGGACAGGGCAGTACTTC,CASSLGGTGQYF
TRBD1,.,TRBJ1-2,TRBV10-3,TGTGCCATCAGTGACAGGGGGTTCTATGGCTACACCTTC,CAISDRGFYGYTF
.,.,TRBJ1-1,TRBV6-6,TGTGCCAGCAGTCGGGACGGAGGAGCTTTCTTT,CASSRDGGAFF
TRBD1,once,TRBJ1-4,TRBV4-1,TGCGCCAGCAGCCAGTTAACAGGGGTAGGCAATGAAAAACTGTTTTTT,CASSQLTGVGNEKLFF
.,.,TRBJ1-1,TRBV5-1,TGCGCCAGCAGCTTATACAGGGTCCCGAGGACTGAAGCTTTCTTT,CASSLYRVPRTEAFF
TRBD1,.,TRBJ2-5,TRBV6-5,TGTGCCAGCAGGGGGACAGGGGGACAAGAGACCCAGTACTTC,CASRGTGGQETQYF